This T cell receptor (beta chain) was found in a study of blood T cell repertoires in COVID-19. Study details: The United States, Italy and Spain supplied acute and convalescent COVID-19 samples. PBMCs, B-cell-depleted T cells, or T cells provided the cDNA or gDNA that made up the material.

Study processing details: Quantification of nucleated cells was approximated via reference gene primer amplification. Sequencing used immunoSEQ multiplex PCR; TCRdb keeps in-frame clones, though not all of them. V and J calls and clone size come straight from that table; D and trimming were deduced from the DNA. The profile shows about 220,000 clones, around four fifths of them singletons. Germline V gene lookup returns CDR1 SGHRS and CDR2 YFSETQ. J was trimmed by 2 bases and V by 4 bases; bases with no gene match: 5. The CDR3 runs to 14 residues. The genes are TRBV5-1 and TRBJ1-1; 7 nucleotides line up with TRBD1. The sequencing input was peripheral blood. The TCR sequence derives from a man younger than 40 with active or convalescent COVID-19. CDR3 sequence reads: CASSPDRVNTEAFF. DNA for the CDR3: TGCGCCAGCAGCCCAGACAGGGTTAACACTGAAGCTTTCTTT.